Following are 2 T cell receptor beta chains from one sample sequenced in a study of beta chain features in type 1 diabetes. Whole-study findings and limits: A moderate, significant TCRB CDR3 shortening appeared in type 1 diabetes across four CD4+ subsets.

These receptors are not linked to any known antigen. What was sequenced were expressed TCRB transcripts, since all of the isolated RNA had been reverse transcribed. The repertoire was sequenced with immunoSEQ multiplex PCR; TCRdb's copy has only in-frame clones and lacks some. The sample shows some 660,000 clones, around 15% of them seen only once. Specimen: naive CD4+ T cells from blood. These receptors were obtained from a man aged 18 to 30 with type 1 diabetes.

The chain employs TRBV21-1 and TRBJ2-5. TRBV21-1 is recorded as a pseudogene. This CDR3 is 12 amino acids long. The CDR3 region is CASPPAQETQYF. CDR3 sequence (DNA): TGTGCCAGCCCACCAGCTCAAGAGACCCAGTACTTC.

This clone has only a few counts. V usage is TRBV4-3 and J usage is TRBJ1-5; tentative D call: TRBD1 (5 bases). Germline V gene sequence: CDR1 LGHNA, CDR2 YSLEER. This CDR3 is built from 15 residues. V lost 4 bases and J 4 bases, leaving 14 bases between the germline ends. CDR3 in amino acids: CASSPESGGNQPQHF. The CDR3 DNA reads TGCGCCAGCAGCCCTGAGAGCGGGGGAAATCAGCCCCAGCATTTT.